These 31 T cell receptor beta chains originate from one sample sequenced in a study of OX40 agonist ivuxolimab in advanced cancers. Method: immunoSEQ multiplex PCR; TCRdb's copy keeps in-frame clones and lacks some. The data hold 55,000 to 80,000 clones, with 84% observed a single time. The specimen was CD4+ or CD8+ T cells sorted from blood, collected in a trial of the OX40 agonist ivuxolimab. These receptors all come from an adult with an advanced solid tumor such as melanoma, head and neck, liver or kidney cancer.

The J gene is TRBJ2-7, the V gene TRBV4-3; TRBD1 matches at 9 bases. The CDR3 extends over 14 amino acids. Germline V gene data show CDR1 as LGHNA and CDR2 as YSLEER. V was clipped by 4 bases and J by 2 bases; unmatched bases: 3. The CDR3 bases are TGCGCCAGCAGCCTAGGACAGGGGACCTACGAGCAGTACTTC. Encoded protein: CASSLGQGTYEQYF.

The gene calls are TRBV30 and TRBJ1-6; tentative D call: TRBD1 (5 bases). Trimming removed 0 bases from V and 13 bases from J, with 16 bases in between. CDR1 is GTSNPN, CDR2 SVGIG, per germline (reference sequence). The CDR3 sequence is 14 residues long. CDR3 in DNA: TGTGCCTGGAGTGTACGTGGGGGGGTTTTTCCCCTCCACTTT. This encodes CAWSVRGGVFPLHF.

The chain uses TRBV5-6 and TRBJ2-1; D is tentatively TRBD1 or TRBD2 (5 bases each). The CDR3 spans 16 residues. Between the trimmed V and J ends, which lost 0 bases and 2 bases, there was a span of 12 bases. Germline-derived CDR1 and CDR2 are SGHDT and YYEEEE. CDR3 sequence (DNA): TGTGCCAGCAGCTTGGAGGGGTTGGGACCCTACAATGAGCAGTTCTTC. Residues: CASSLEGLGPYNEQFF. Full variable domain (remainder filled in from reference TRBV5-6 and TRBJ2-1): DAGVTQSPTHLIKTRGQQVTLRCSPKSGHDTVSWYQQALGQGPQFIFQYYEEEERQRGNFPDRFSGHQFPNYSSELNVNALLLGDSALYLCASSLEGLGPYNEQFFGPGTRLTVL.

This clone has just a few counts. The rearrangement links TRBV4-3 to TRBJ2-1, with D maybe TRBD2 (5 bases). CDR1 is LGHNA and CDR2 is YSLEER in the germline V gene. CDR3 length equals 13 residues. V was trimmed by 0 bases and J by 9 bases, leaving 9 bases between them. As DNA, the CDR3 is TGCGCCAGCAGCCAAGAAGGGCTAGCTGAGCAGTTCTTC. This gives the protein CASSQEGLAEQFF.

Regarding this clone: Other nucleotide sequences in the sample specify the same CDR3. The chain carries TRBV6-5 and TRBJ1-2, with a tentative D call TRBD1 (5 bases). Trimming took 6 bases from V and 2 from J, leaving 10 bases between them. This CDR3 spans 13 amino acids. Germline V gives CDR1 MNHEY, CDR2 SVGAGI. CDR3 nucleotide sequence: TGTGCCAGCAGAGACAGAGGGAACTATGGCTACACCTTC. Protein sequence: CASRDRGNYGYTF.

This chain uses TRBV4-2 with TRBJ2-5; the match to TRBD1 covers 9 bases. The germline V gene has CDR1 LGHNA and CDR2 YNFKEQ. After removal of 5 bases from V and 2 bases from J, the junction contained 9 bases not matched to a gene. The CDR3 is 16 amino acids. The CDR3 spells CASSLLRQGEQETQYF. The CDR3 DNA sequence: TGTGCCAGCAGCTTGTTAAGACAGGGGGAGCAAGAGACCCAGTACTTC.

The rearrangement links TRBV4-2 to TRBJ2-2; 7 bases match TRBD2. The length of the CDR3 is 17 residues. CDR1 is LGHNA, CDR2 YNFKEQ, per germline. J was trimmed by 9 bases and V by 5 bases; bases with no gene match: 18. In DNA form, the CDR3 reads TGTGCCAGCAGCGCCCTGGTCACGGGACTACCTTTACGGGAGCTGTTTTTT. It yields the protein CASSALVTGLPLRELFF.

The chain recombines TRBV27 with TRBJ1-2, with 7 positions matching TRBD1. The junction had 11 bases not matched to a gene; V was cut back by 6 bases and J by 4 bases. The CDR3 sequence is 15 residues long. CDR1 and CDR2 (germline): MNHEY, SMNVEV (reference sequence). The CDR3 DNA is TGTGCCAGCAGACCAAGACAGGGTTCAGGCTATGGCTACACCTTC. It is translated as CASRPRQGSGYGYTF.

The rearrangement uses TRBV7-2 and TRBJ1-1; D unresolved. CDR1 SGHTA and CDR2 FQGNSA come from the germline V gene. Between the trimmed V and J ends, which lost 5 bases and 3 bases, there was a span of 7 bases. This CDR3 is built from 12 residues. CDR3: CASSRAHTEAFF. CDR3 in DNA: TGTGCCAGCAGCAGGGCACACACTGAAGCTTTCTTT.

The chain links TRBV5-4 to TRBJ2-6; 9 nucleotides align to TRBD1. After removal of 4 bases from V and 3 bases from J, the junction contained 8 bases not matched to a gene. The CDR3 runs to 17 residues. The germline CDR1 and CDR2 sequences are SGHNT and YYREEE (reference sequence). The CDR3 is CASSPRGTGNGANVLTF. The DNA for the CDR3 is TGTGCCAGCAGCCCTCGGGGGACAGGGAATGGGGCCAACGTCCTGACTTTC. Using reference TRBV5-4 and TRBJ2-6 for the parts outside the CDR3, the full variable domain is ETGVTQSPTHLIKTRGQQVTLRCSSQSGHNTVSWYQQALGQGPQFIFQYYREEENGRGNFPPRFSGLQFPNYSSELNVNALELDDSALYLCASSPRGTGNGANVLTFGAGSRLTVL.

The J gene is TRBJ1-4, the V gene TRBV14; D perhaps matches TRBD1 (5 bases). The V gene lost 0 bases and the J gene lost 5 bases, with 10 bases spanning the gap. The CDR3 extends over 15 amino acids. In germline, CDR1 is SGHDN, CDR2 FVKESK. The CDR3 DNA reads TGTGCCAGCAGCCAAGACGGGGGGAAGAATGAAAAACTGTTTTTT. This codes for CASSQDGGKNEKLFF.

The V gene is TRBV6-5, the J gene TRBJ2-3; no definite D call. The CDR3 has 14 amino acids. Germline CDR1 is MNHEY and CDR2 is SVGAGI. Trimming stripped 1 base from V and 4 bases from J, with 9 bases between. The CDR3 is CASSYWADADTQYF. The CDR3 DNA sequence: TGTGCCAGCAGTTACTGGGCCGACGCAGATACGCAGTATTTT.

The CDR3 sequence is CASSLDGHSYNEQFF. The CDR3 DNA sequence: TGTGCCAGCAGCTTAGATGGGCACTCCTACAATGAGCAGTTCTTC. This rearrangement joins TRBV7-3 to TRBJ2-1; unclear D gene. In germline, CDR1 is SGHTA, CDR2 FQGTGA. The CDR3 extends over 15 amino acids. Trimming pared 2 bases from V and 0 bases from J, leaving 8 bases between. The complete variable domain, with remaining parts taken from reference TRBV7-3 and TRBJ2-1, reads GAGVSQTPSNKVTEKGKYVELRCDPISGHTALYWYRQSLGQGPEFLIYFQGTGAADDSGLPNDRFFAVRPEGSVSTLKIQRTERGDSAVYLCASSLDGHSYNEQFFGPGTRLTVL.

CDR3 in DNA: TGTGCCTGGAATTCCGGCAGGCCGGGGGGTAGCAATCAGCCCCAGCATTTT. This gives the protein CAWNSGRPGGSNQPQHF. The V call is TRBV30, the J call TRBJ1-5, with a weak D call TRBD1 (5 bases). The CDR3 covers 17 residues. Germline values: CDR1 GTSNPN, CDR2 SVGIG (reference sequence). Trimming took off 4 bases at V and 0 bases at J, with 19 bases between the two ends. Full variable domain (outside the CDR3, taken from reference TRBV30 and TRBJ1-5): SQTIHQWPATLVQPVGSPLSLECTVEGTSNPNLYWYRQAAGRGLQLLFYSVGIGQISSEVPQNLSASRPQDRQFILSSKKLLLSDSGFYLCAWNSGRPGGSNQPQHFGDGTRLSIL.

This clone has a count of ten or more. This chain links TRBV28 with TRBJ1-2; D gene unclear. V was shortened by 3 bases and J by 4 bases, with 15 bases between the two germline ends. The CDR3 is 15 amino acids. The germline gives CDR1 MDHEN, CDR2 SYDVKM. The CDR3, as DNA: TGTGCCAGCAGTTTGGGATCCGAACGTGGCTATGGCTACACCTTC. Amino acids: CASSLGSERGYGYTF.

The V and J genes are TRBV4-3 and TRBJ1-5; D might be TRBD1 (6 bases). Germline lookup yields CDR1 LGHNA and CDR2 YSLEER. The CDR3 sequence is 16 residues long. Trimming left V 2 bases short and J 2 bases short, with 13 bases between. The CDR3, as DNA: TGCGCCAGCAGCCAATCAACAGGGTTGGGCAATCAGCCCCAGCATTTT. The encoded protein is CASSQSTGLGNQPQHF.

The chain recombines TRBV4-1 with TRBJ2-3, with D uncertain. V lost 2 bases and J 0 bases, leaving 9 bases between the germline ends. This CDR3 is built from 15 residues. The germline gives CDR1 MGHRA, CDR2 YSYEKL. Here the CDR3 reads CASSQKTASTDTQYF. In DNA form, the CDR3 reads TGCGCCAGCAGCCAAAAAACGGCTAGCACAGATACGCAGTATTTT.

The chain links TRBV28 to TRBJ2-5, with 8 positions matching TRBD2. The CDR3 consists of 16 residues. J was trimmed by 4 bases and V by 9 bases; bases with no gene match: 16. CDR1 is MDHEN, CDR2 SYDVKM, per germline. The CDR3 loop is CASSPYLAGLGETQYF. Here the CDR3 DNA reads TGTGCCAGTAGTCCTTACCTAGCGGGCCTTGGAGAGACCCAGTACTTC.

The chain employs TRBV6-5 and TRBJ2-3, with D unresolved. Germline-derived CDR1 and CDR2 are MNHEY and SVGAGI. The CDR3 is 12 amino acids. V lost 6 bases and J lost 4, with 8 bases in between. The CDR3, as DNA: TGTGCCAGCAGCCCGACCCCAGATACGCAGTATTTT. Residues: CASSPTPDTQYF.

The chain couples TRBV4-1 to TRBJ2-6; no reliable D call. There are 17 residues in the CDR3. In germline, CDR1 is MGHRA, CDR2 YSYEKL. V lost 0 bases, J lost 0 bases, and 9 bases lay in between. As DNA, the CDR3 is TGCGCCAGCAGCCAAGATCCCCGGTTCTCTGGGGCCAACGTCCTGACTTTC. Translating gives CASSQDPRFSGANVLTF.

This rearrangement joins TRBV27 to TRBJ1-6; a possible D gene is TRBD1 (5 bases). Germline V gene data show CDR1 as MNHEY and CDR2 as SMNVEV (reference sequence). Trimming took off 7 bases at V and 7 bases at J, with 14 bases between the two ends. The CDR3 length is 14 residues. CDR3 sequence reads: CASTYPGPNSPLHF. CDR3 DNA sequence: TGTGCCAGCACTTACCCAGGGCCAAATTCACCCCTCCACTTT.

The V and J genes are TRBV7-9 and TRBJ2-6, with 8 bases lining up with TRBD1. The CDR3 length is 15 residues. V shed 5 bases, J shed 2 bases, and the junction held 2 bases outside the gene matches. Germline lookup yields CDR1 SEHNR and CDR2 FQNEAQ (reference sequence). CDR3 sequence reads: CASSPDRAGANVLTF. In DNA, the CDR3 is TGTGCCAGCAGCCCGGACAGGGCTGGGGCCAACGTCCTGACTTTC.

This chain connects TRBV19 to TRBJ2-7; the D gene is possibly TRBD1 (7 bases). The CDR3 is 17 residues long. V lost 4 bases, J lost 2 bases, and 21 bases lay in between. Germline values: CDR1 LNHDA, CDR2 SQIVND (reference sequence). The CDR3 bases are TGTGCCAGTAGTAAAGCCGCAGGGGGAGGTAGGACCTACGAGCAGTACTTC. It codes for CASSKAAGGGRTYEQYF.

The CDR3 nucleotides are TGCAGCGTTGACGGGCGGGCGAGCACAGATACGCAGTATTTT. Its protein is CSVDGRASTDTQYF. The V call is TRBV29-1, the J call TRBJ2-3; a possible D gene is TRBD2 (5 bases). The germline gives CDR1 SQVTM, CDR2 ANQGSEA. CDR3 size: 14 residues. V was shortened by 3 bases and J by 0 bases, with 10 bases between the two germline ends.

CDR3 loop: CAISELQGGAQYF. For the CDR3, the DNA is TGTGCCATCAGTGAGTTACAGGGGGGCGCGCAGTACTTC. The chain carries TRBV10-3 and TRBJ2-7, with TRBD1 identical over 8 bases. Germline trimming cut 1 base from V and 9 bases from J; bases unmatched to any gene: 5. Per the germline V gene, CDR1 is ENHRY and CDR2 is SYGVKD. The CDR3 has 13 residues.

The rearrangement joins TRBV5-1 to TRBJ2-5; 10 bases fit TRBD1. V trimming: 4 bases; J trimming: 5 bases; junction bases outside the gene matches: 5. Germline CDR1 and CDR2: SGHRS and YFSETQ. The CDR3 consists of 14 residues. CDR3 sequence: CASSPGTGVETQYF. CDR3 DNA: TGCGCCAGCAGCCCGGGGACAGGGGTCGAGACCCAGTACTTC.

This clone was counted once. The genes are TRBV2 and TRBJ1-5; possible D gene TRBD1, 5 bases. Trimming left V 3 bases short and J 0 bases short, with 12 bases between. This CDR3 region has 16 residues. The germline CDR1 and CDR2 sequences are SNHLY and FYNNEI. The CDR3 DNA is TGTGCCAGCAGTGATTTTGGGGGAGGTAGCAATCAGCCCCAGCATTTT. This translates into CASSDFGGGSNQPQHF.

The V and J genes are TRBV5-8 and TRBJ1-2, with TRBD1 matching over 8 bases. This CDR3 region has 15 residues. Germline values: CDR1 SGHTS, CDR2 YDEGEE. After removal of 2 bases from V and 8 bases from J, the junction contained 11 bases not matched to a gene. The CDR3 region is CASSFRQGNFGGYTF. CDR3 sequence (DNA): TGTGCCAGCAGCTTTAGACAGGGGAATTTTGGAGGCTACACCTTC.

V usage is TRBV7-6 and J usage is TRBJ2-7; 11 nucleotides match TRBD1. The V gene's germline CDR1 is SGHVS and CDR2 FNYEAQ. CDR3 length: 15 amino acids. J was trimmed by 2 bases and V by 6 bases; bases with no gene match: 6. CDR3: CASSSPDRGPYEQYF. CDR3 nucleotide sequence: TGTGCCAGCAGTTCTCCGGACAGGGGGCCCTACGAGCAGTACTTC.

Only a few counts were recorded for this clone. The rearrangement uses TRBV11-2 and TRBJ2-5; a possible D gene is TRBD1 (6 bases). CDR1 and CDR2 (germline): SGHAT, FQNNGV. The CDR3 is 15 amino acids. V lost 1 base and J lost 2, with 11 bases in between. CDR3 bases: TGTGCCAGCAGCTTAGCGACAGGAGCTCAAGAGACCCAGTACTTC. Its protein product is CASSLATGAQETQYF.

This chain uses TRBV7-9 with TRBJ2-1, with 13 bases fitting TRBD2. Trimming removed 5 bases from V and 1 base from J; junction bases left unmatched: 5. Germline V CDR1 and CDR2: SEHNR, FQNEAQ (reference sequence). The CDR3 contains 17 residues. This chain's CDR3 is CASSTGLAGRSYNEQFF. The CDR3 DNA is TGTGCCAGCAGCACGGGACTAGCGGGGCGATCCTACAATGAGCAGTTCTTC.